Each of the 24 T cell receptor beta chains below was sequenced from the same sample in a study of cytomegalovirus exposure and HLA in healthy donors. PCR involved 60 Vbeta and 13 Jbeta primers. Sequencing was performed with immunoSEQ multiplex PCR; in TCRdb, only in-frame clones are kept and a portion is missing. The sample comprises 250,000 to 350,000 clones, 80% to 90% of which are singletons, and roughly 2% rests with the top ten. Material for sequencing was PBMCs. Source of these receptors: a young woman in good health and CMV-seronegative.

V gene TRBV30 combines with J gene TRBJ2-1; maybe TRBD2 (5 bases). Trimming removed 5 bases from V and 0 bases from J, with 14 bases in between. The CDR3 covers 15 residues. The germline V gene encodes CDR1 GTSNPN and CDR2 SVGIG (reference sequence). The CDR3 region has the DNA TGTGCCTGGGATCCGGGAACCAGCTCCTACAATGAGCAGTTCTTC. This translates into CAWDPGTSSYNEQFF.

This chain uses TRBV6-5 with TRBJ2-1; 9 bases are a match to TRBD1. There are 15 residues in the CDR3. Germline values: CDR1 MNHEY, CDR2 SVGAGI. Unmatched junction bases numbered 12, after V lost 6 bases and J lost 9 bases. The CDR3, as DNA: TGTGCCAGCAGAACCCCCGGGACAGGGTTGAGTGAGCAGTTCTTC. Amino acids: CASRTPGTGLSEQFF.

The gene calls are TRBV6-5 and TRBJ2-7; 8 bases agree with TRBD1. V dropped 5 bases and J dropped 3; count of bases not matched to a gene: 6. This CDR3 has 14 amino acids. CDR1 and CDR2 (germline): MNHEY, SVGAGI. The CDR3 nucleotides read TGTGCCAGCAGTACCGGGACAGGAGTCTACGAGCAGTACTTC. As protein: CASSTGTGVYEQYF.

DNA of the CDR3: TGTGCCAGCAGTTTAATACGGGGGTCCCATGAGCAGTTCTTC. This codes for CASSLIRGSHEQFF. J is TRBJ2-1 and V is TRBV27, with D possibly being TRBD2 (6 bases). This CDR3 contains 14 residues. V was shortened by 2 bases and J by 8 bases, with 13 bases between the two germline ends. Germline V gene sequence: CDR1 MNHEY, CDR2 SMNVEV (reference sequence).

The genes are TRBV2 and TRBJ1-1; possibly TRBD1 for D (6 bases). The CDR3 extends over 13 amino acids. V lost 10 bases, J lost 1 base, and 13 bases lay in between. Germline lookup yields CDR1 SNHLY and CDR2 FYNNEI. The CDR3, as DNA: TGTGCCACCCGGCGGGGGGCGAACACTGAAGCTTTCTTT. Protein sequence: CATRRGANTEAFF.

The chain has TRBV12-5 and TRBJ2-7, with 7 bases fitting TRBD1. The CDR3 spans 14 residues. From germline, CDR1 is LGHNT and CDR2 FRNRAP. V lost 2 bases to trimming and J lost 5 bases; unmatched junction nucleotides: 6. Here the CDR3 reads CASGLTGAGDEQYF. Here the CDR3 DNA reads TGTGCTAGTGGTTTGACAGGGGCAGGGGACGAGCAGTACTTC.

V is TRBV18 and J is TRBJ1-1; D remains unclear. The CDR3 is 13 amino acids. V lost 9 bases and J lost 0, with 11 bases in between. CDR1 is KGHSH, CDR2 LQKENI, per germline. CDR3 sequence reads: CASISGMNTEAFF. The CDR3 region has the DNA TGTGCCAGTATCTCGGGTATGAACACTGAAGCTTTCTTT.

This sequence joins TRBV5-6 and TRBJ2-7, with 9 bases matching TRBD2. Germline V gives CDR1 SGHDT, CDR2 YYEEEE. The CDR3 contains 15 residues. V lost 1 base and J lost 3; bases outside the gene matches: 5. CDR3 bases: TGTGCCAGCAGCTTGACAGGACTAGCGTTCTACGAGCAGTACTTC. Translating gives CASSLTGLAFYEQYF.

V usage is TRBV21-1 and J usage is TRBJ2-1; the table's D call, TRBD2, has no DNA check behind it. TRBV21-1 is a pseudogene segment. The CDR3 totals 21 residues. CDR3 nucleotide sequence: TGTGCCAGCAGCAAAGTCGGGGCTAGCGGGGGTCACAGAGGTCTTTGCAATGAGCAGTTCTTC. Its translation is CASSKVGASGGHRGLCNEQFF.

This sequence joins TRBV2 and TRBJ2-5, with TRBD1 matching 7 bases. The CDR3 has 17 residues. Germline V CDR1 and CDR2: SNHLY, FYNNEI. V trimming: 2 bases; J trimming: 1 base; junction bases outside the gene matches: 10. CDR3 coding DNA: TGTGCCAGCAGTGAACTTGCGAGAAGGGGGCTCCAAGAGACCCAGTACTTC. Its protein is CASSELARRGLQETQYF. Variable domain in full (rest from reference TRBV2 and TRBJ2-5): EPEVTQTPSHQVTQMGQEVILRCVPISNHLYFYWYRQILGQKVEFLVSFYNNEISEKSEIFDDQFSVERPDGSNFTLKIRSTKLEDSAMYFCASSELARRGLQETQYFGPGTRLLVL.

This clone has a single count. The chain carries TRBV5-1 and TRBJ2-7; tentative D call: TRBD1 (6 bases). Germline CDR1 reads SGHRS; CDR2 reads YFSETQ. Trimming shortened V by 2 bases and J by 4 bases, and 13 bases separated the two germline ends. The CDR3 totals 14 residues. CDR3: CASSFRQDQYEQYF. For the CDR3, the DNA is TGCGCCAGCAGCTTTCGACAGGACCAATACGAGCAGTACTTC. The variable domain in full, completed from reference TRBV5-1 and TRBJ2-7, reads KAGVTQTPRYLIKTRGQQVTLSCSPISGHRSVSWYQQTPGQGLQFLFEYFSETQRNKGNFPGRFSGRQFSNSRSEMNVSTLELGDSALYLCASSFRQDQYEQYFGPGTRLTVT.

The V call is TRBV19, the J call TRBJ2-3; weak D call: TRBD2 (6 bases). CDR3 length equals 18 residues. Germline loops: CDR1 LNHDA, CDR2 SQIVND (reference sequence). V shed 4 bases and J shed 5 bases, with 25 bases lying between them. The CDR3 here is CASSSPTTSRGVLDTQYF. The DNA of the CDR3 is TGTGCCAGTAGTAGCCCCACGACTAGTCGAGGGGTATTAGATACGCAGTATTTT.

This clone was counted only a few times. The chain is built from TRBV5-6 and TRBJ1-2; 7 nucleotides agree with TRBD1. Trimming removed 4 bases from V and 5 bases from J; junction bases left unmatched: 5. The CDR3 has 13 residues. Germline CDR1 SGHDT, CDR2 YYEEEE. This CDR3 reads CASSPGQLYGYTF. CDR3 coding DNA: TGTGCCAGCAGCCCGGGACAGCTATATGGCTACACCTTC. Variable domain in full (rest from reference TRBV5-6 and TRBJ1-2): DAGVTQSPTHLIKTRGQQVTLRCSPKSGHDTVSWYQQALGQGPQFIFQYYEEEERQRGNFPDRFSGHQFPNYSSELNVNALLLGDSALYLCASSPGQLYGYTFGSGTRLTVV.

This sequence joins TRBV11-2 and TRBJ2-3; D is uncertain. The CDR3 contains 15 residues. The V gene's germline CDR1 is SGHAT and CDR2 FQNNGV. The V and J ends lost 6 bases and 2 bases respectively, with 15 bases between them. Written as DNA, the CDR3 is TGTGCCAGCAGGCGCCTCCGCGCCATCACAGATACGCAGTATTTT. This encodes CASRRLRAITDTQYF.

This sequence joins TRBV6-1 and TRBJ1-2; a possible D gene is TRBD1 (6 bases). The CDR3 runs to 11 residues. The germline V gene encodes CDR1 MNHNS and CDR2 SASEGT. V dropped 10 bases and J dropped 4 bases, with 10 bases sitting between them. CDR3 sequence: CATTGLYGYTF. DNA of the CDR3: TGTGCCACAACAGGGCTCTATGGCTACACCTTC.

Concerning this clone itself: The same CDR3 arises from other DNA sequences in this sample as well. This chain connects TRBV4-1 to TRBJ2-7; unclear D gene. The germline V gene has CDR1 MGHRA and CDR2 YSYEKL. The CDR3 sequence is 13 residues long. Trimming pared 0 bases from V and 1 base from J, leaving 4 bases between. This CDR3 reads CASSQDRSYEQYF. CDR3 nucleotides: TGCGCCAGCAGCCAAGACAGATCCTACGAGCAGTACTTC.

The genes are TRBV14 and TRBJ2-7; TRBD1 agrees at 10 bases. CDR3 length equals 14 residues. Trimming cost V 4 bases and J 6 bases; bases outside gene matches: 6. CDR1 is SGHDN and CDR2 is FVKESK in the germline V gene. CDR3 sequence reads: CASSRGTGVAEQYF. Here the CDR3 DNA reads TGTGCCAGCAGCCGCGGGACAGGGGTTGCCGAGCAGTACTTC.

The chain recombines TRBV4-1 with TRBJ1-4; D is ambiguous. CDR1 MGHRA and CDR2 YSYEKL come from the germline V gene. Trimming removed 3 bases from V and 3 bases from J, with 20 bases in between. The CDR3 is 18 residues long. CDR3 residues: CASSQEQTNFVANEKLFF. CDR3 DNA: TGCGCCAGCAGCCAGGAACAGACGAACTTTGTGGCTAATGAAAAACTGTTTTTT.

This clone was seen only once. The gene calls are TRBV6-5 and TRBJ2-3; weak D call: TRBD1 (7 bases). V was trimmed by 6 bases and J by 5 bases, leaving 15 bases between them. Germline CDR1 MNHEY, CDR2 SVGAGI. The CDR3 contains 14 residues. CDR3 loop: CASSLRGAVDTQYF. CDR3 nucleotide sequence: TGTGCCAGCAGCCTCAGGGGGGCCGTAGATACGCAGTATTTT.

This rearrangement joins TRBV29-1 to TRBJ2-1, with 12 bases that match TRBD1. This CDR3 spans 14 amino acids. V lost 3 bases to trimming and J lost 10 bases; unmatched junction nucleotides: 7. CDR1 SQVTM and CDR2 ANQGSEA come from the germline V gene. In DNA, the CDR3 is TGCAGCGTTGATTGGGTGGGACAGGGGGCCGAGCAGTTCTTC. Amino acid sequence: CSVDWVGQGAEQFF.

The genes are TRBV27 and TRBJ2-7, with D possibly TRBD1 on 6 matching bases. Germline V gives CDR1 MNHEY, CDR2 SMNVEV (reference sequence). The V end was cut by 4 bases, the J end by 3 bases, with 13 bases between. The CDR3 has 14 residues. CDR3 sequence reads: CASSWSQGLYEQYF. The CDR3 DNA follows: TGTGCCAGCAGTTGGAGTCAGGGGCTCTACGAGCAGTACTTC.

About this clone: Other DNA sequences from this sample encode an identical CDR3 as well. The chain has TRBV7-7 and TRBJ2-5, with D possibly TRBD1 on 5 matching bases. In germline, CDR1 is SSHAT, CDR2 FNYEAQ (reference sequence). Trimming took 5 bases from V and 5 from J, leaving 6 bases between them. The CDR3 has 11 residues. The CDR3 sequence: CASSPGETQYF. The DNA for the CDR3 is TGTGCCAGCAGCCCAGGGGAGACCCAGTACTTC.

The chain joins TRBV19 to TRBJ1-1, with 8 positions matching TRBD1. Germline V gives CDR1 LNHDA, CDR2 SQIVND (reference sequence). CDR3 size: 14 residues. The V segment lost 5 bases and the J segment 8 bases; nucleotides outside the gene matches: 10. CDR3 nucleotides: TGTGCCAGTAGTCTGCGGGACAGGTCGACGGAAGCTTTCTTT. This encodes CASSLRDRSTEAFF.

V is TRBV18 and J is TRBJ2-7, with 12 bases that match TRBD2. Germline lookup yields CDR1 KGHSH and CDR2 LQKENI. The CDR3 has 17 residues. The V segment lost 0 bases and the J segment 2 bases; nucleotides outside the gene matches: 5. CDR3 nucleotides: TGTGCCAGCTCACCACCGGCTAGCGGGGGGGCCACCTACGAGCAGTACTTC. It yields the protein CASSPPASGGATYEQYF.